This TCR beta chain is drawn from a study of Ad26.COV2.S vaccination and SARS-CoV-2 variants. Study overall: Ad26.COV2.S, an intramuscular injection, was given once or twice 56 days apart.

Germline-derived CDR1 and CDR2 are LNHDA and SQIVND (reference sequence). CDR3 length: 15 amino acids. V was shortened by 6 bases and J by 1 base, with 15 bases between the two germline ends. As regards this clone: Its antigen is unknown.

General study points: Analyses that measured TCR breadth and depth may have underestimated total T cell responses. Measurement of non-spike TCR breadth gave similar results in vaccine and placebo recipients.

Treatment of the sample: 15 to 20 received Ad26.COV2.S at low or high dose, single or two shots; roughly five received placebo; per-sample allocation not given. All samples were drawn on day 63, counting from the first vaccine or placebo injection. This table comes from immunoSEQ multiplex PCR, and its TCRdb copy is limited to in-frame clones, with some not included. Of some 450,000 clones listed, about 90% are singletons. The sample in question was peripheral blood, obtained in a trial of Ad26.COV2.S vaccine versus placebo. The chain combines TRBV19 with TRBJ2-5; TRBD1 might be the D (5 bases). The sequence came from a person between 18 and 60 years old who received the Ad26.COV2.S COVID-19 vaccine or a placebo. The CDR3 reads CASRFGPGIQETQYF. The CDR3 nucleotides read TGTGCCAGTAGATTTGGTCCAGGGATCCAAGAGACCCAGTACTTC.